Listed here are 2 T cell receptor beta chains from one sample, sequenced in a study of blood T cell repertoires in COVID-19. Profiling relied on immunoSEQ multiplex PCR, and the TCRdb table lists in-frame clones only, not all of them. The data show around 230,000 clones, with about 80% seen just once and over 8% held by the top ten. Sequenced input: peripheral blood. The receptors shown here come from a woman of 80 years or more with acute or convalescent COVID-19.

This chain links TRBV20-1 with TRBJ2-5; 7 bases are a match to TRBD2. The CDR3 spans 11 residues. Germline assignment: CDR1 DFQATT and CDR2 SNEGSKA (reference sequence). Trimming removed 5 bases from V and 4 bases from J; junction bases left unmatched: 1. In nucleotides, the CDR3 is TGCAGTGCTGGCGGGAGAGAGACCCAGTACTTC. This sequence encodes CSAGGRETQYF.

This chain links TRBV2 with TRBJ2-1; TRBD1 matches 9 bases. CDR3 length: 14 residues. J gave up 1 base and V 6 bases, and 1 base lay outside the gene matches. From germline, CDR1 is SNHLY and CDR2 FYNNEI. Here the CDR3 reads CASRGQGSYNEQFF. CDR3 bases: TGTGCCAGCAGAGGACAGGGGTCCTACAATGAGCAGTTCTTC.